These 12 T cell receptor beta chains were sequenced from one sample in a study of OX40 agonist ivuxolimab in advanced cancers. Produced via immunoSEQ multiplex PCR; TCRdb's table is partial and in-frame only. The sample holds some 50,000 clones, about 90% seen once. The sample consisted of CD4+ or CD8+ T cells sorted from blood, taken in a trial of the OX40 agonist ivuxolimab. These receptors were taken from an adult with an advanced solid tumor such as melanoma, head and neck, liver or kidney cancer.

The chain uses TRBV19 and TRBJ1-5; a weak D match, TRBD1 (5 bases). V was pared by 4 bases and J by 8 bases, with 15 bases between. The V gene's germline CDR1 is LNHDA and CDR2 SQIVND (reference sequence). The CDR3 runs to 14 residues. In DNA, the CDR3 is TGTGCCAGTAGTAGGGGGAACCGTCAGGAGCCCCAGCATTTT. It codes for CASSRGNRQEPQHF.

This chain connects TRBV21-1 to TRBJ2-4. TRBV21-1 is recorded as a pseudogene. This CDR3 contains 15 residues. The CDR3 DNA reads as TGTGCCAGCAGCAAAGTTGGGGAAGCCAAAAACATTCAGTACTTC. Translation: CASSKVGEAKNIQYF.

The chain recombines TRBV11-1 with TRBJ2-1; possibly TRBD2 for D (7 bases). The CDR3 is 17 amino acids. Germline assignment: CDR1 SGHAT and CDR2 FQDESV (reference sequence). V lost 5 bases and J lost 0, with 17 bases in between. In nucleotides, the CDR3 is TGTGCCAGCAGCCCCCGGTGGGGGGGCGGCTCCTACAATGAGCAGTTCTTC. Amino acids: CASSPRWGGGSYNEQFF.

The CDR3 nucleotides read TGTGCCAGCAGTGAGAACAGGGAGCAAAGAAACACCATATATTTT. Its translation is CASSENREQRNTIYF. V and J are TRBV2 and TRBJ1-3; possibly TRBD1 for D (6 bases). Per germline, CDR1 SNHLY and CDR2 FYNNEI. With 3 bases removed from V and 5 bases from J, the gap between germline ends came to 14 bases. This CDR3 is 15 amino acids long.

The chain uses TRBV6-6 and TRBJ2-3, with TRBD2 as a possible D gene (5 bases). CDR1 and CDR2 (germline): MNHNY, SVGAGI (reference sequence). CDR3 length equals 15 residues. V was shortened by 2 bases and J by 1 base, with 10 bases between the two germline ends. CDR3 residues: CASSYRGSGTDTQYF. Written as DNA, the CDR3 is TGTGCCAGCAGTTACCGGGGTAGCGGCACAGATACGCAGTATTTT.

The V and J genes are TRBV27 and TRBJ2-3, with 10 bases matching TRBD1. V was clipped by 4 bases and J by 4 bases; unmatched bases: 8. The germline V gene encodes CDR1 MNHEY and CDR2 SMNVEV (reference sequence). This CDR3 is 16 amino acids long. The DNA for the CDR3 is TGTGCCAGCAGTTACCCCGGGACAGGGGTCGCAGATACGCAGTATTTT. It specifies CASSYPGTGVADTQYF.

J is TRBJ2-3 and V is TRBV5-6, with a tentative D call TRBD1 (5 bases). The V gene lost 0 bases and the J gene lost 4 bases, with 15 bases spanning the gap. The germline gives CDR1 SGHDT, CDR2 YYEEEE. The CDR3 is 16 amino acids. The CDR3 loop reads CASSLGQPKGPDTQYF. The CDR3 bases are TGTGCCAGCAGCTTGGGGCAGCCTAAGGGGCCAGATACGCAGTATTTT.

V usage is TRBV5-1 and J usage is TRBJ2-5; 7 bases fit TRBD2. Germline V CDR1 and CDR2: SGHRS, YFSETQ. J gave up 4 bases and V 3 bases, and 0 bases lay outside the gene matches. This CDR3 is 12 amino acids long. The CDR3 spells CASSWGGETQYF. The CDR3 DNA is TGCGCCAGCAGCTGGGGGGGAGAGACCCAGTACTTC.

The rearrangement joins TRBV5-4 to TRBJ2-3; no reliable D call. Germline CDR1 SGHNT, CDR2 YYREEE (reference sequence). V was trimmed by 2 bases and J by 1 base, leaving 5 bases between them. The CDR3 has 13 amino acids. Here the CDR3 reads CASSLRGTDTQYF. The DNA of the CDR3 is TGTGCCAGCAGCTTAAGGGGCACAGATACGCAGTATTTT.

V gene TRBV7-6 combines with J gene TRBJ2-5; the D is unclear. This CDR3 comprises 13 residues. V was shortened by 1 base and J by 7 bases, with 10 bases between the two germline ends. CDR1 and CDR2 from the germline V gene are SGHVS and FNYEAQ. The CDR3 coding sequence is TGTGCCAGCAGCTTAGGGCAGGCCCTGACCCAGTACTTC. Its translation: CASSLGQALTQYF. Filled out from reference TRBV7-6 and TRBJ2-5, the complete variable domain reads GAGVSQSPRYKVTKRGQDVALRCDPISGHVSLYWYRQALGQGPEFLTYFNYEAQQDKSGLPNDRFSAERPEGSISTLTIQRTEQRDSAMYRCASSLGQALTQYFGPGTRLLVL.

The chain links TRBV7-2 to TRBJ1-5, with 7 bases identical to TRBD1. Germline CDR1 is SGHTA and CDR2 is FQGNSA. The ends lost 1 base at V and 6 bases at J; junction bases unmatched: 6. The CDR3 has 15 residues. DNA of the CDR3: TGTGCCAGCAGCTTAGACAGGGGAGGGATTCAGCCCCAGCATTTT. Protein sequence: CASSLDRGGIQPQHF. The whole variable domain, filled in from reference TRBV7-2 and TRBJ1-5, reads GAGVSQSPSNKVTEKGKDVELRCDPISGHTALYWYRQSLGQGLEFLIYFQGNSAPDKSGLPSDRFSAERTGGSVSTLTIQRTQQEDSAVYLCASSLDRGGIQPQHFGDGTRLSIL.

V and J are TRBV5-1 and TRBJ1-4; D unclear. The length of the CDR3 is 15 residues. V was cut by 0 bases and J by 5 bases, with 11 bases left in between. CDR1 and CDR2 (germline): SGHRS, YFSETQ. Written as DNA, the CDR3 is TGCGCCAGCAGCTTGGGAGGATCGGGGAATGAAAAACTGTTTTTT. Its translation is CASSLGGSGNEKLFF.